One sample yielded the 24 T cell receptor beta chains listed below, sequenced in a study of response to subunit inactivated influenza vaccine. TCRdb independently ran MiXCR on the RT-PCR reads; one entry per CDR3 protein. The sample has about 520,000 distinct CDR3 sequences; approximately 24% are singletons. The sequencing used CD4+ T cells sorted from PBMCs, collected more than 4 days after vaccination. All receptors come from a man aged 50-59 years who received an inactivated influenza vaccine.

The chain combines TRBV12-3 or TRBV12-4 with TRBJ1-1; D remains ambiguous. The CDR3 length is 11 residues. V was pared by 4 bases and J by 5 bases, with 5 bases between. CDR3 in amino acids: CASSWTTEAFF. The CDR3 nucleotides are TGTGCCAGCAGTTGGACGACTGAAGCTTTCTTT.

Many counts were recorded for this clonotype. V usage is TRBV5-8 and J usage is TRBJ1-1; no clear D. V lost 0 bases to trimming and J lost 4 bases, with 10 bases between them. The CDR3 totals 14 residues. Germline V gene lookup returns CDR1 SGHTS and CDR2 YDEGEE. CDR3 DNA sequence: TGTGCCAGCAGCTTGGGTCCGGGGAGCACTGAAGCTTTCTTT. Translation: CASSLGPGSTEAFF.

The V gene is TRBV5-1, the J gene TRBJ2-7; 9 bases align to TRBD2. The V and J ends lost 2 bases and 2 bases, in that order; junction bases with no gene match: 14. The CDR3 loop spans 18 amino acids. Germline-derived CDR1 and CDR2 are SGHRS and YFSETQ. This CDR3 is CASSFAFYPLAGPYEQYF. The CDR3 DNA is TGCGCCAGCAGCTTTGCATTTTACCCACTAGCGGGCCCCTACGAGCAGTACTTC.

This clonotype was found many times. The chain's CDR3 is CAHQQGAGSTDTQYF. The CDR3 DNA sequence: TGTGCCCACCAGCAGGGAGCGGGAAGCACAGATACGCAGTATTTT. V gene TRBV10-3 combines with J gene TRBJ2-3; 7 bases map to TRBD2. Germline V gene sequence: CDR1 ENHRY, CDR2 SYGVKD. This CDR3 contains 15 residues. V shed 11 bases and J 0 bases; nucleotides not matched to a gene: 11.

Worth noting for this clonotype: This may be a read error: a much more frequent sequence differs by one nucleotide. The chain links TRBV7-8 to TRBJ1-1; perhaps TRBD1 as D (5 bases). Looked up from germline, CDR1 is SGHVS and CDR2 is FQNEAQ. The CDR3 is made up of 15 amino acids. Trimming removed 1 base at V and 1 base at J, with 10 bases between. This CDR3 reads CASSLGAGTNTEAFF. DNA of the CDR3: TGTGCCAGCAGCTTAGGGGCAGGGACGAACACTGAAGCTTTCTTT.

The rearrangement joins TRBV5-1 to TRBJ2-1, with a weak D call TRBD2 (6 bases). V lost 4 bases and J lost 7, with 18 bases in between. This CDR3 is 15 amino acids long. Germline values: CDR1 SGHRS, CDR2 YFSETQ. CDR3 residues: CASSQGGTRLNEQFF. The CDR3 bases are TGCGCCAGCAGCCAGGGAGGTACCAGATTGAATGAGCAGTTCTTC. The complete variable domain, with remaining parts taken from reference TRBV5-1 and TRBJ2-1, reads KAGVTQTPRYLIKTRGQQVTLSCSPISGHRSVSWYQQTPGQGLQFLFEYFSETQRNKGNFPGRFSGRQFSNSRSEMNVSTLELGDSALYLCASSQGGTRLNEQFFGPGTRLTVL.

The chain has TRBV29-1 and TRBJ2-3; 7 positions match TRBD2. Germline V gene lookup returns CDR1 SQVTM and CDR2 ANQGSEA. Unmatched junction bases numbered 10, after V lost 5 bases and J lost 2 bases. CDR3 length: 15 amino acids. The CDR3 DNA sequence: TGCAGCGTTACCTCCCCGAGCGGGGTCACAGATACGCAGTATTTT. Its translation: CSVTSPSGVTDTQYF.

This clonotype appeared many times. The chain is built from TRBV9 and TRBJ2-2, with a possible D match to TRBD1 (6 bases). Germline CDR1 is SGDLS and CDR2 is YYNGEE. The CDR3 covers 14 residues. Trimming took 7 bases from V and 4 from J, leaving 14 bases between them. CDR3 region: CASAQGLATGELFF. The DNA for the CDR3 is TGTGCCAGCGCCCAGGGGCTAGCCACCGGGGAGCTGTTTTTT.

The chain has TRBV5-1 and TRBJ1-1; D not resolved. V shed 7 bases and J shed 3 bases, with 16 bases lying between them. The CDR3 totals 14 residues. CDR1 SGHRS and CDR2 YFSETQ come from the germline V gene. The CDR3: CASVPGAGDTEAFF. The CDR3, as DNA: TGCGCCAGCGTCCCAGGCGCGGGAGACACTGAAGCTTTCTTT.

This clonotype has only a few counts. Here the CDR3 DNA reads TGCAGTGCGATCCGGGACAGGGTGTCAGATACGCAGTATTTT. This encodes CSAIRDRVSDTQYF. V usage is TRBV20-1 and J usage is TRBJ2-3, with 9 bases identical to TRBD1. The CDR3 contains 14 residues. Germline loops: CDR1 DFQATT, CDR2 SNEGSKA (reference sequence). V lost 6 bases, J lost 4 bases, and 8 bases stayed unmatched.

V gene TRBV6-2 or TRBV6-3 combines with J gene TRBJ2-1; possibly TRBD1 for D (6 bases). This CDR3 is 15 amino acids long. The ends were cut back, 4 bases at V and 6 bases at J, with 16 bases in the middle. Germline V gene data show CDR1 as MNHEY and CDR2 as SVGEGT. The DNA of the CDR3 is TGTGCCAGCAGTTTATTGAGGGGGAGTCGCAATGAGCAGTTCTTC. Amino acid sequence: CASSLLRGSRNEQFF.

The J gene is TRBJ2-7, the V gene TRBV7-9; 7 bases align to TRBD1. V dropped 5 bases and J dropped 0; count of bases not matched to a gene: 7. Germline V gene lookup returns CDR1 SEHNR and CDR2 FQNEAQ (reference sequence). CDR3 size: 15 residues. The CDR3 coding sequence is TGTGCCAGCAGCCTACAGGGGTCAACCTCCTACGAGCAGTACTTC. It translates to CASSLQGSTSYEQYF.

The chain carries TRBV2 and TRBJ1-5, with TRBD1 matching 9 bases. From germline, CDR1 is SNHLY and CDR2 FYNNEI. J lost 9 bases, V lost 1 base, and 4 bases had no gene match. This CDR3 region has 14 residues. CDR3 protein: CASSEGDRVGPQHF. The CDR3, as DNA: TGTGCCAGCAGTGAAGGGGACAGGGTTGGGCCCCAGCATTTT. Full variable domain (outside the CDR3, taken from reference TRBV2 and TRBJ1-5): EPEVTQTPSHQVTQMGQEVILRCVPISNHLYFYWYRQILGQKVEFLVSFYNNEISEKSEIFDDQFSVERPDGSNFTLKIRSTKLEDSAMYFCASSEGDRVGPQHFGDGTRLSIL.

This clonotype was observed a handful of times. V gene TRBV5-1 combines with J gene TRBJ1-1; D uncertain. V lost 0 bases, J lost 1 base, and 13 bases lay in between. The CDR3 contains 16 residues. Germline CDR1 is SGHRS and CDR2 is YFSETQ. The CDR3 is CASSLGSGPSNTEAFF. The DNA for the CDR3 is TGCGCCAGCAGCTTGGGGAGTGGGCCCTCGAACACTGAAGCTTTCTTT.

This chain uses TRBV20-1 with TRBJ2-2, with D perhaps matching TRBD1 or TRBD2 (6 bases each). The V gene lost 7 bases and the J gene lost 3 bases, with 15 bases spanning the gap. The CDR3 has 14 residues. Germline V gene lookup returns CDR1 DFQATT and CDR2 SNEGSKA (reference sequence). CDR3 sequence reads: CSGKQGGDTGELFF. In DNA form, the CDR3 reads TGCAGTGGGAAACAGGGAGGAGACACCGGGGAGCTGTTTTTT.

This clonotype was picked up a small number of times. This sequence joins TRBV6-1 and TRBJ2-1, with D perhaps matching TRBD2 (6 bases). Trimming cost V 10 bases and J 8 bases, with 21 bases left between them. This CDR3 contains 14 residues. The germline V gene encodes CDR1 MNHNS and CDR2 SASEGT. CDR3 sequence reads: CATQGLISLHEQFF. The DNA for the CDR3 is TGTGCCACCCAAGGACTAATTTCTCTCCATGAGCAGTTCTTC.

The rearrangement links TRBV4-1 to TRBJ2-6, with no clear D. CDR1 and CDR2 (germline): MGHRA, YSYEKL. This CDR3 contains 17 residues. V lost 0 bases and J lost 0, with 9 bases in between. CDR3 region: CASSQEGVPSGANVLTF. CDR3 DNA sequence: TGCGCCAGCAGCCAAGAAGGCGTACCCTCTGGGGCCAACGTCCTGACTTTC.

CDR3 sequence reads: CAISLAGTDTQYF. CDR3 in DNA: TGTGCCATCAGCCTAGCGGGCACAGATACGCAGTATTTT. This rearrangement joins TRBV10-3 to TRBJ2-3, with 7 positions matching TRBD2. This CDR3 is built from 13 residues. With V trimmed by 6 bases and J by 1 base, 1 base remained unmatched. The V gene's germline CDR1 is ENHRY and CDR2 SYGVKD.

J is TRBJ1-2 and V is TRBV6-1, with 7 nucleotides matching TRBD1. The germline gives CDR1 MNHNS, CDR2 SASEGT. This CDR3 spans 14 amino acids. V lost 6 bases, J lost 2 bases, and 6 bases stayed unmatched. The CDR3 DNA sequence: TGTGCCAGCAGACCGGGACAGTCCAACTATGGCTACACCTTC. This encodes CASRPGQSNYGYTF.

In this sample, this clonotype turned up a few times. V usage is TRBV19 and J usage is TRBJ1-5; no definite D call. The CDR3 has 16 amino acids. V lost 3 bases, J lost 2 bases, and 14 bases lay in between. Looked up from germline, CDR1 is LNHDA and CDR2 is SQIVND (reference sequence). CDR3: CASSMVRGIGNQPQHF. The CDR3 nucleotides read TGTGCCAGTAGTATGGTTCGGGGTATCGGCAATCAGCCCCAGCATTTT.

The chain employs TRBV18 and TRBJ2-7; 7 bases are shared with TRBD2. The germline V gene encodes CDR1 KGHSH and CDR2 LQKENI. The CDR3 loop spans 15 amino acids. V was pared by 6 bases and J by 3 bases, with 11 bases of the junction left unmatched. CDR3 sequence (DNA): TGTGCCAGCTCCCCGGGCGGGGGTATAAACTACGAGCAGTACTTC. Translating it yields CASSPGGGINYEQYF. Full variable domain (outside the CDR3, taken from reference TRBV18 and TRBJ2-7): NAGVMQNPRHLVRRRGQEARLRCSPMKGHSHVYWYRQLPEEGLKFMVYLQKENIIDESGMPKERFSAEFPKEGPSILRIQQVVRGDSAAYFCASSPGGGINYEQYFGPGTRLTVT.

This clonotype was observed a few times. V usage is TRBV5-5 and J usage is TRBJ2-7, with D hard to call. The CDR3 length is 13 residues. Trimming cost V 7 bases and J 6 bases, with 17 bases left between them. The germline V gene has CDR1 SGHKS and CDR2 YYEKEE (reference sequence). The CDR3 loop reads CASGPVDRREQYF. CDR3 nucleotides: TGTGCCAGCGGCCCAGTAGATCGTCGCGAGCAGTACTTC.

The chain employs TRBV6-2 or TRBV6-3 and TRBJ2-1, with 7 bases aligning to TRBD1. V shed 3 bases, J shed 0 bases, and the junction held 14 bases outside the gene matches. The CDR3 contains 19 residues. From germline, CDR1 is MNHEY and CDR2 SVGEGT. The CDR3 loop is CASSYTPGQLLISYNEQFF. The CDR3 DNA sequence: TGTGCCAGCAGTTATACGCCGGGACAGCTTCTTATCTCCTACAATGAGCAGTTCTTC.

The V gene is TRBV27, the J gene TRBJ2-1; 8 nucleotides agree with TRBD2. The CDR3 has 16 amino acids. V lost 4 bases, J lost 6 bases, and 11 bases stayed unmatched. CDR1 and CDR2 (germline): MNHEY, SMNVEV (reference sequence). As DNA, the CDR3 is TGTGCCAGCAGTTCGGGACTAGGCCTAGCGATCAATGAGCAGTTCTTC. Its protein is CASSSGLGLAINEQFF.